These 18 T cell receptor beta chains came from one sample sequenced in a study of cytomegalovirus exposure and HLA in healthy donors. This PCR relied on a set of 60 Vbeta primers and 13 Jbeta primers. The method was immunoSEQ multiplex PCR; TCRdb's version includes in-frame clones alone and lacks a portion of them. The data contain approximately 180,000 clones, about 80% of them singletons. Sequencing was carried out using PBMCs. The receptors shown here come from a man aged 30-40 years in good health and CMV-seropositive.

The chain couples TRBV7-9 to TRBJ2-1; D is perhaps TRBD2 (5 bases). CDR1 SEHNR and CDR2 FQNEAQ come from the germline V gene (reference sequence). The ends were cut back, 5 bases at V and 0 bases at J, with 17 bases in the middle. This CDR3 spans 17 amino acids. CDR3 amino acids: CASSGEERLRSYNEQFF. CDR3 sequence (DNA): TGTGCCAGCAGCGGAGAGGAGCGGCTACGCTCCTACAATGAGCAGTTCTTC.

V and J are TRBV4-1 and TRBJ2-3; D may be TRBD2 (7 bases). CDR1 and CDR2 (germline): MGHRA, YSYEKL. Deletions cut 8 bases from V and 5 bases from J, with 20 bases between. CDR3 length: 15 amino acids. CDR3 nucleotides: TGCGCCAGCGGGTATGAGGCGGGGGCTTTAGATACGCAGTATTTT. Protein product: CASGYEAGALDTQYF.

CDR3 nucleotides: TGTGCCAGCCACGGGACTCTTGGCTCCTACGAGCAGTACTTC. It specifies CASHGTLGSYEQYF. The rearrangement joins TRBV6-5 to TRBJ2-7; TRBD2 is a possible D gene (6 bases). Deletions cut 8 bases from V and 0 bases from J, with 14 bases between. Germline assignment: CDR1 MNHEY and CDR2 SVGAGI. This CDR3 has 14 amino acids.

The chain recombines TRBV5-1 with TRBJ2-5, with 8 nucleotides matching TRBD1. Matching the DNA end better, TRBJ2-7 makes the J call doubtful. The CDR3 totals 15 residues. The germline V gene encodes CDR1 SGHRS and CDR2 YFSETQ. DNA for the CDR3: TGCGCCAGCAGACCAGGGGGCGCGGACACCTACGAGCAGTACTTC. This codes for CASRPGGADTYEQYF.

The chain recombines TRBV7-2 with TRBJ1-5; possibly TRBD1 for D (6 bases). The germline V and J ends were trimmed by 5 bases and 5 bases, with 10 bases remaining between them. The V gene's germline CDR1 is SGHTA and CDR2 FQGNSA. The length of the CDR3 is 13 residues. The CDR3 region is CASSRTADQPQHF. In nucleotides, the CDR3 is TGTGCCAGCAGCCGGACAGCAGATCAGCCCCAGCATTTT.

The V call is TRBV10-2, the J call TRBJ2-1; 7 positions agree with TRBD2. CDR1 is WSHSY and CDR2 is SAAADI in the germline V gene. The CDR3 length is 14 residues. V was pared by 5 bases and J by 2 bases, with 3 bases of the junction left unmatched. The CDR3 bases are TGCGCCAGCAGTCGGGCGGGAGCCTACAATGAGCAGTTCTTC. It encodes CASSRAGAYNEQFF.

The chain links TRBV11-2 to TRBJ2-7; D is possibly TRBD2 (5 bases). V was clipped by 1 base and J by 2 bases, with 12 bases between them. The germline gives CDR1 SGHAT, CDR2 FQNNGV. The CDR3 runs 15 residues. The CDR3 sequence is CASSLGGSVTYEQYF. The CDR3 DNA follows: TGTGCCAGCAGCTTAGGGGGTAGCGTAACCTACGAGCAGTACTTC.

This chain connects TRBV10-2 to TRBJ1-2, with D perhaps TRBD1 (6 bases). The V and J ends lost 2 bases and 7 bases respectively, with 17 bases between them. There are 15 residues in the CDR3. Germline-derived CDR1 and CDR2 are WSHSY and SAAADI. This chain's CDR3 is CASSEGGRYGCGYTF. CDR3 nucleotide sequence: TGCGCCAGCAGTGAGGGGGGCCGCTATGGCTGTGGCTACACCTTC.

The chain uses TRBV18 and TRBJ2-7; 8 bases are a match to TRBD1. V gave up 0 bases and J gave up 0 bases; unmatched junction bases: 1. The CDR3 has 15 amino acids. Germline CDR1 reads KGHSH; CDR2 reads LQKENI. In nucleotides, the CDR3 is TGTGCCAGCTCACCACCGGGACAGGCCTCCTACGAGCAGTACTTC. Translating gives CASSPPGQASYEQYF.

The table lists this clone with a count of one. The chain combines TRBV5-4 with TRBJ2-3; 8 nucleotides align to TRBD2. With 0 bases clipped from V and 4 bases from J, the junction kept 7 bases outside the gene matches. The length of the CDR3 is 16 residues. The germline V gene has CDR1 SGHNT and CDR2 YYREEE (reference sequence). The CDR3 loop is CASSLDLRGVADTQYF. CDR3 DNA: TGTGCCAGCAGCTTGGACTTGCGGGGGGTGGCAGATACGCAGTATTTT.

The chain links TRBV11-2 to TRBJ2-2, with no clear D. CDR3 size: 15 residues. The V end lost 3 bases, the J end lost 7 bases, and 15 bases lay between the germline ends. Germline CDR1 is SGHAT and CDR2 is FQNNGV. CDR3 bases: TGTGCCAGCAGCTTTGGCTCCCTTGGCGGCGGGGAGCTGTTTTTT. It codes for CASSFGSLGGGELFF. The complete variable domain, with remaining parts taken from reference TRBV11-2 and TRBJ2-2, reads EAGVAQSPRYKIIEKRQSVAFWCNPISGHATLYWYQQILGQGPKLLIQFQNNGVVDDSQLPKDRFSAERLKGVDSTLKIQPAKLEDSAVYLCASSFGSLGGGELFFGEGSRLTVL.

In DNA, the CDR3 is TGTGCCAGCAGCGTAGGGGCCGAAACTGAAGCTTTCTTT. This sequence encodes CASSVGAETEAFF. The chain links TRBV9 to TRBJ1-1; D not resolved. Germline assignment: CDR1 SGDLS and CDR2 YYNGEE. V dropped 0 bases and J dropped 5 bases, with 8 bases sitting between them. The CDR3 covers 13 residues.

V gene TRBV11-3 combines with J gene TRBJ2-3; a weak D match, TRBD2 (5 bases). CDR3 length: 17 residues. V was cut by 4 bases and J by 2 bases, with 19 bases left in between. The germline V gene has CDR1 SGHNT and CDR2 YENEEA. CDR3 in DNA: TGTGCCAGCAGCTCAACGAAATGGGCGGGCCACACAGATACGCAGTATTTT. Its translation is CASSSTKWAGHTDTQYF.

The chain recombines TRBV18 with TRBJ2-1; D perhaps matches TRBD1 (5 bases). Per the germline V gene, CDR1 is KGHSH and CDR2 is LQKENI. The CDR3 has 12 residues. V lost 6 bases, J lost 5 bases, and 8 bases lay in between. CDR3 amino acids: CASSLGDNEQFF. Here the CDR3 DNA reads TGTGCCAGCTCCTTAGGGGACAATGAGCAGTTCTTC.

This chain connects TRBV19 to TRBJ1-3; D perhaps matches TRBD1 (6 bases). CDR1 and CDR2 from the germline V gene are LNHDA and SQIVND (reference sequence). Trimming cost V 5 bases and J 4 bases, with 15 bases left between them. The length of the CDR3 is 15 residues. Here the CDR3 DNA reads TGTGCCAGTAGTGCAGAAACAGGGTTCGGAAACACCATATATTTT. Encoded protein: CASSAETGFGNTIYF. Drawing the rest from reference TRBV19 and TRBJ1-3, the complete variable domain is DGGITQSPKYLFRKEGQNVTLSCEQNLNHDAMYWYRQDPGQGLRLIYYSQIVNDFQKGDIAEGYSVSREKKESFPLTVTSAQKNPTAFYLCASSAETGFGNTIYFGEGSWLTVV.

In its sample, this clone was seen once. The rearrangement joins TRBV5-1 to TRBJ2-7, with 8 bases that match TRBD2. The CDR3 sequence is 15 residues long. V trimming: 0 bases; J trimming: 5 bases; junction bases outside the gene matches: 7. Germline CDR1 is SGHRS and CDR2 is YFSETQ. This CDR3 is CASSLGPGGPDEQYF. The CDR3 coding sequence is TGCGCCAGCAGCTTGGGGCCGGGGGGGCCCGACGAGCAGTACTTC.

The genes are TRBV9 and TRBJ2-2; 11 nucleotides line up with TRBD2. CDR1 and CDR2 from the germline V gene are SGDLS and YYNGEE. The CDR3 runs to 21 residues. V lost 5 bases, J lost 0 bases, and 18 bases stayed unmatched. The CDR3 nucleotides read TGTGCCAGCAGTTTAGAAGGGCTCGAACTAGCGGGGGAACCGAACACCGGGGAGCTGTTTTTT. This codes for CASSLEGLELAGEPNTGELFF.

This clone was picked up a small number of times. The chain combines TRBV7-2 with TRBJ2-1, with 7 bases aligning to TRBD2. This CDR3 has 13 amino acids. Trimming at V came to 1 base and at J to 8 bases, leaving 2 bases not matched to a gene. Germline V gene data show CDR1 as SGHTA and CDR2 as FQGNSA. The CDR3 here is CASSLVREHEQFF. CDR3 in DNA: TGTGCCAGCAGCTTAGTGCGGGAGCATGAGCAGTTCTTC.